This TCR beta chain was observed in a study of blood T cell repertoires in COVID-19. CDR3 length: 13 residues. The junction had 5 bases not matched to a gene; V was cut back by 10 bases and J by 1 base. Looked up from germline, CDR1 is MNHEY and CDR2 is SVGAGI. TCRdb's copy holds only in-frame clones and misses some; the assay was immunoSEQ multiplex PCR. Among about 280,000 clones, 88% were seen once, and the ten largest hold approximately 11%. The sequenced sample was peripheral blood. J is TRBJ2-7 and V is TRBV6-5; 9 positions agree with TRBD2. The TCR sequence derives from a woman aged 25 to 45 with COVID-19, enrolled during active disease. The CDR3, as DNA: TGTGCCACCAAGGGACTAGCATCCTACGAGCAGTACTTC. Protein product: CATKGLASYEQYF.